This T cell receptor (beta chain) was recovered during a study of shared clonotypes between healthy human individuals. Background on the study: The plates for each donor numbered three CD4 naive, three CD4 memory, two CD8 naive and one CD8 memory.

Deep-level assay runs were performed. In the authors' methods: Filtering was not the same, since immunoSEQ gave junction-only sequences without quality scores. Method: immunoSEQ multiplex PCR; TCRdb's copy keeps in-frame clones and lacks some. Clonal size and the V and J genes are those of that table, whereas D and trimming came from the DNA. The repertoire has 2 million to 2.5 million clones, more than 90% of them found once; the top ten carry around 0.13%. The sequence came from a man between 18 and 35 years old in good health. The specimen sequenced was naive CD4+ T cells sorted from blood. Noted subset: CD45RA+ positively selected.

CDR3 DNA: TGTGCCAGCAGCTCTACAGGGCTCTCTGGAAACACCATATATTTT. This encodes CASSSTGLSGNTIYF. The V call is TRBV7-6, the J call TRBJ1-3; a possible D gene is TRBD1 (6 bases). The germline V gene has CDR1 SGHVS and CDR2 FNYEAQ. Trimming removed 4 bases from V and 0 bases from J, with 10 bases in between. The CDR3 is made up of 15 amino acids.